A selection of T cell receptor beta chains follows, all from one sample in a study of T-cell memory formation after mild COVID-19. Using its own MiXCR run on the 5' RACE reads, TCRdb lists one record per CDR3 protein. The sample gives roughly 110,000 distinct CDR3 sequences, around 11% of which show up once; around 27% is in the top ten. The sample consisted of PBMCs or a T cell subset sorted from them (not recorded which). The receptors come from an adult woman who had mild COVID-19 (a few samples of this study predate the infection). Cell type and time point are not known. The CDR3 runs from the conserved cysteine through the conserved F or W. The D gene is left open where the match is weak. For some rows the clone size is stated as once, few or many, or as a class when expanded; others skip it.

J gene | D gene | clone size | V gene | CDR3 DNA | CDR3 protein
TRBJ1-4 | NA | NA | TRBV19 | TGTGCCAGTACGGACAGAGCTTACGAAAAACTGTTTTTT | CASTDRAYEKLFF
TRBJ1-3 | NA | many | TRBV7-9 | TGTGCCAGCAGCTCCGTGGGGGTCGGACCCATTGGAAACACCATATATTTT | CASSSVGVGPIGNTIYF
TRBJ2-3 | TRBD2 | few | TRBV12-3/TRBV12-4 | TGTGCCAGCAGTACTACTAGCGGCACAGATACGCAGTATTTT | CASSTTSGTDTQYF
TRBJ2-7 | NA | many | TRBV6-5 | TGTGCCAGCAGTTACTGGCCCGGGGACCACGAGCAGTACTTC | CASSYWPGDHEQYF
TRBJ1-2 | NA | NA | TRBV11-2 | TGTGCCAGCAGCTTAGCAGGCTATGGCTACACCTTC | CASSLAGYGYTF
TRBJ2-3 | NA | few | TRBV5-1 | TGCGCCAGCAGCGGGGGGCGGGGGCCCCCAGATACGCAGTATTTT | CASSGGRGPPDTQYF
TRBJ1-1 | NA | few | TRBV20-1 | TGCAGTCCTTGGGTGCAAACTGAAGCTTTCTTT | CSPWVQTEAFF
TRBJ1-2 | TRBD1 | NA | TRBV7-6 | TGTGCCAGCAGCTTAGGGACAGGGAGCGATGGCTACACCTTC | CASSLGTGSDGYTF
TRBJ2-1 | TRBD2 | few | TRBV9 | TGTGCCAGCAGCCCTCCTAGCGGGGGCTACAATGAGCAGTTCTTC | CASSPPSGGYNEQFF
TRBJ2-3 | NA | many | TRBV12-2 | TGTGCAAGTCGCTCAGGGACTAGCGGAGGGAGGGGTACAGATACGCAGTATTTT | CASRSGTSGGRGTDTQYF
TRBJ1-2 | NA | few | TRBV6-1 | TGTGCCAGCAGTGAATTCCCCGGCGCGAGGGACTATGGCTACACCTTC | CASSEFPGARDYGYTF
TRBJ1-5 | NA | NA | TRBV15 | TGTGCCACCAGCCCAACCCGGGACGGCAATCAGCCCCAGCATTTT | CATSPTRDGNQPQHF
TRBJ2-3 | NA | NA | TRBV7-6 | TGTGCCAGCAGCCCTTACAGCACTAGCACAGATACGCAGTATTTT | CASSPYSTSTDTQYF
TRBJ1-5 | TRBD1 | NA | TRBV13 | TGTGCCAGCAGCTTAGCCGACAGGGGCAACCAGCCCCAGCATTTT | CASSLADRGNQPQHF
TRBJ2-7 | NA | many | TRBV29-1 | TGCAGCGTCCTGAGCTACGAGCAGTACTTC | CSVLSYEQYF
TRBJ2-4 | NA | NA | TRBV19 | TGTGCCAGTAGCCCCATCGGCGGCTACAAAAACATTCAGTACTTC | CASSPIGGYKNIQYF
TRBJ2-5 | NA | NA | TRBV4-3 | TGCGCCAGCAGCCAAGAGTACAGGGCAGAGACCCAGTACTTC | CASSQEYRAETQYF
TRBJ2-5 | TRBD2 | few | TRBV15 | TGTGCCACCAGCGCAGGGTTTAGCGGGACGAAAGAGACCCAGTACTTC | CATSAGFSGTKETQYF
TRBJ1-2 | NA | NA | TRBV11-2 | TGTGCCAGCAGACCCGAATGGGACGACGGTTATGGCTACACCTTC | CASRPEWDDGYGYTF
TRBJ2-3 | TRBD2 | NA | TRBV12-3/TRBV12-4 | TGTGCCAGCAGTTTCCGCGGCGGGGGGCCCGCAGATACGCAGTATTTT | CASSFRGGGPADTQYF